The clone carrying this T cell receptor beta chain was detected only once. This entry is derived from a study of shared T cell receptors in the human thymus. TCRdb keeps only in-frame clones here, not all; method: immunoSEQ multiplex PCR. The sample comprises approximately 400,000 clones, about 95% of which are singletons, and around 0.019% rests with the top ten. The CDR3 runs to 15 residues. The ends were cut back, 5 bases at V and 4 bases at J, with 17 bases in the middle. Germline assignment: CDR1 MDHEN and CDR2 SYDVKM. This TCR derives from a human donor. Sequencing was performed on thymocytes. This chain joins TRBV28 and TRBJ1-2, with a possible D match to TRBD1 (6 bases). CDR3 in amino acids: CASSPPTGGGYGYTF. DNA of the CDR3: TGTGCCAGCAGTCCACCGACAGGAGGGGGCTATGGCTACACCTTC.